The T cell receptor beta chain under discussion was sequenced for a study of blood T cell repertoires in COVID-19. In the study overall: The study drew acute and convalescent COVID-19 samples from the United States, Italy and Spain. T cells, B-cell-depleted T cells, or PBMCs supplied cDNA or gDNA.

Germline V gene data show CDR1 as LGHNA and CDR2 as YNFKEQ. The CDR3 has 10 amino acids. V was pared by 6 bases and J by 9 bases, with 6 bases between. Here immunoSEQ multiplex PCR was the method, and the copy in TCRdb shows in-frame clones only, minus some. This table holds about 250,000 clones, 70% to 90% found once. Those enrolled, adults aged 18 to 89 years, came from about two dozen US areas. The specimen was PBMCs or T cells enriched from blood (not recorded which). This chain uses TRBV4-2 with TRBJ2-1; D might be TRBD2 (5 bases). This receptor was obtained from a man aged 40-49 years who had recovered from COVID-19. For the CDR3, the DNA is TGTGCCAGCAGTGGAGGTGAGCAGTTCTTC. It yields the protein CASSGGEQFF.